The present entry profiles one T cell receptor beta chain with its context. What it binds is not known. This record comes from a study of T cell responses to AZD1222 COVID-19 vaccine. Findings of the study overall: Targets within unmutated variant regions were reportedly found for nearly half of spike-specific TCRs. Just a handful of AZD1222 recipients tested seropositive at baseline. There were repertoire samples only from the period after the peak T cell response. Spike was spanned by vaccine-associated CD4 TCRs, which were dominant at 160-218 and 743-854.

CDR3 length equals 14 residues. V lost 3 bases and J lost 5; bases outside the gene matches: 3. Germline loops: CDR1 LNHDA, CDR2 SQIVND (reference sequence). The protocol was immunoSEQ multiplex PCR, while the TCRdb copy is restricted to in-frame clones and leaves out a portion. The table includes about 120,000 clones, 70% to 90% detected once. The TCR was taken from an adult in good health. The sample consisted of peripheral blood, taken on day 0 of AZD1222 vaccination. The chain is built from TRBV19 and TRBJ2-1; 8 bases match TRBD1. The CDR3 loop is CASSIDRGNNEQFF. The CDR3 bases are TGTGCCAGTAGTATCGACAGGGGCAACAATGAGCAGTTCTTC.